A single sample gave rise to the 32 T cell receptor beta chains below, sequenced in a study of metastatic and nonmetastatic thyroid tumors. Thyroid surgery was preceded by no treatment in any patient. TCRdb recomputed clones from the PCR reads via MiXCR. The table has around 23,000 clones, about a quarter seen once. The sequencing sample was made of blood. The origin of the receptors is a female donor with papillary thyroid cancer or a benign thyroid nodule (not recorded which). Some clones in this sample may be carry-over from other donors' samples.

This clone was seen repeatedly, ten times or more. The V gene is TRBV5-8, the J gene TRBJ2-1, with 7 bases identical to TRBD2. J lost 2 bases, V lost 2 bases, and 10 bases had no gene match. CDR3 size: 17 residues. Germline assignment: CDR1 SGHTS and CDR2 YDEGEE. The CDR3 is CASSLLFGGSPYNEQFF. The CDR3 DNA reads TGTGCCAGCAGCTTACTCTTCGGCGGGAGCCCCTACAATGAGCAGTTCTTC.

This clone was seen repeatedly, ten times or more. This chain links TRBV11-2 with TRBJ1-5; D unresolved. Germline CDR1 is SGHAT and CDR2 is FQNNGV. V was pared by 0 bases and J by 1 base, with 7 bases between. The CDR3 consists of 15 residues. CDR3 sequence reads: CASSLDPESNQPQHF. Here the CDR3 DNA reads TGTGCCAGCAGCTTAGATCCCGAGAGCAATCAGCCCCAGCATTTT.

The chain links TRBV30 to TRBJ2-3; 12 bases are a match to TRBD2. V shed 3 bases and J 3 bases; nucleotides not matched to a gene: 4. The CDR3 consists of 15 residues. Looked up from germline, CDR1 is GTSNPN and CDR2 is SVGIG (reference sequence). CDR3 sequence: CAWSMTSGRTDTQYF. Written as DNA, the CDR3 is TGTGCCTGGAGCATGACTAGCGGGAGAACAGATACGCAGTATTTT.

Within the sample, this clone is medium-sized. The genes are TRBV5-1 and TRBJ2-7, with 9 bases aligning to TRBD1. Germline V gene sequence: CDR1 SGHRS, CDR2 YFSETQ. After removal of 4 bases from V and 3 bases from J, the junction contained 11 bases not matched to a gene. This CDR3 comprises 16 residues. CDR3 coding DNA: TGCGCCAGCAGCAGAACCGGGACAGGGATACTCTACGAGCAGTACTTC. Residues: CASSRTGTGILYEQYF.

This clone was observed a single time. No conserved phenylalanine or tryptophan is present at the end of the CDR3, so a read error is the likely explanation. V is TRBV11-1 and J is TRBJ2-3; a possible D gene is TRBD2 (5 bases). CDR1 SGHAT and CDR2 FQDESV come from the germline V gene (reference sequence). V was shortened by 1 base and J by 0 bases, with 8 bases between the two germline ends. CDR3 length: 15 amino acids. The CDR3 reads CASSLVTGSTDTQYL. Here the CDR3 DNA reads TGTGCCAGCAGCTTAGTGACGGGGAGCACAGATACGCAGTATCTT.

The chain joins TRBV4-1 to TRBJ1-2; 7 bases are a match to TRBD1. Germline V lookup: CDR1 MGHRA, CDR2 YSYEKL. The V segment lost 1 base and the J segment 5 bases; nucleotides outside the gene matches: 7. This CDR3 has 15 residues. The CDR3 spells CASSQGQGRRYGYTF. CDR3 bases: TGCGCCAGCAGCCAAGGACAGGGACGGAGGTATGGCTACACCTTC.

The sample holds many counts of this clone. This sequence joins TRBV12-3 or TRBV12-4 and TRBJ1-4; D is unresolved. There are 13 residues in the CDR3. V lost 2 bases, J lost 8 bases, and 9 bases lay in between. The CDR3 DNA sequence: TGTGCCAGCAGTTTAAGGCAAGGCGAAAAACTGTTTTTT. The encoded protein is CASSLRQGEKLFF.

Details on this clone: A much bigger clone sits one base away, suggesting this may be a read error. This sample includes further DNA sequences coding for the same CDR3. The CDR3, as DNA: TGTGCCAGCAGCCAAGGGGGGGGCTGGCGGTTCTTC. Protein product: CASSQGGGWRFF. V gene TRBV3-1 combines with J gene TRBJ2-1; maybe TRBD2 (7 bases). Germline CDR1 reads LGHDT; CDR2 reads YNNKEL (reference sequence). The CDR3 extends over 12 amino acids. Trimming removed 1 base from V and 15 bases from J, with 13 bases in between.

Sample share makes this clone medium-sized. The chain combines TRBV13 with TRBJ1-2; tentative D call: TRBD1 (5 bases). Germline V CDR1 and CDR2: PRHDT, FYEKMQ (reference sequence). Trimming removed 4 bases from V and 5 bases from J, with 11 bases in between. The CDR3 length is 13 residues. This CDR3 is CASSSGTEYGYTF. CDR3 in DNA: TGTGCCAGCAGCTCGGGGACTGAATATGGCTACACCTTC. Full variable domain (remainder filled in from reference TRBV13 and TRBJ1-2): AAGVIQSPRHLIKEKRETATLKCYPIPRHDTVYWYQQGPGQDPQFLISFYEKMQSDKGSIPDRFSAQQFSDYHSELNMSSLELGDSALYFCASSSGTEYGYTFGSGTRLTVV.

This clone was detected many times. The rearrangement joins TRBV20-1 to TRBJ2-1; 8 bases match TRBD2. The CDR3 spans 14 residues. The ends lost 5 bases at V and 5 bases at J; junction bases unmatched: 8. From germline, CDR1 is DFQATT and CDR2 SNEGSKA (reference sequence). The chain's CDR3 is CSADRLAGNNEQFF. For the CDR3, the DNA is TGCAGTGCTGATCGGCTAGCGGGCAACAATGAGCAGTTCTTC.

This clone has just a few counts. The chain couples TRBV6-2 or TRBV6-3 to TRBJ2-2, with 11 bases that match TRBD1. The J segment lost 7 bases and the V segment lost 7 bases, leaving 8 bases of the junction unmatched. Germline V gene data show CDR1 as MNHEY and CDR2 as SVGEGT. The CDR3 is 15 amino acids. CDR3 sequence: CASTDLGQGVGELFF. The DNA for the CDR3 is TGTGCCAGCACCGACTTGGGACAGGGGGTCGGGGAGCTGTTTTTT.

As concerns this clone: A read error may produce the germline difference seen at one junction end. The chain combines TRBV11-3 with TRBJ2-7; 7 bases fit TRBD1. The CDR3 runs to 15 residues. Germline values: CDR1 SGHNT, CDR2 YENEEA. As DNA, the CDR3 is TGTGCCAGCATCTTATTCCGAGACAGGGTTCACGAGCAGTACTTC. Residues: CASILFRDRVHEQYF. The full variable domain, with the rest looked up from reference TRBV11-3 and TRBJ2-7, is EAGVVQSPRYKIIEKKQPVAFWCNPISGHNTLYWYLQNLGQGPELLIRYENEEAVDDSQLPKDRFSAERLKGVDSTLKIQPAELGDSAVYLCASILFRDRVHEQYFGPGTRLTVT.

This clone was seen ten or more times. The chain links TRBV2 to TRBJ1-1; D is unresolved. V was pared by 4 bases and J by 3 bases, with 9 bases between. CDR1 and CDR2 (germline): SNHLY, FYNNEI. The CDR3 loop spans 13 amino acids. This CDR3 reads CASSGDGDTEAFF. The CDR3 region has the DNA TGTGCCAGCAGTGGAGACGGGGACACTGAAGCTTTCTTT.

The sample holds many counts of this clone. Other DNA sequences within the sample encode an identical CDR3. The CDR3 region has the DNA TGTGCCAGCAGCTTGGGAGGGGTCCGGTATGGCACTGAAGCTTTCTTT. Protein product: CASSLGGVRYGTEAFF. The V and J genes are TRBV11-2 and TRBJ1-1; perhaps TRBD1 as D (5 bases). This CDR3 comprises 16 residues. CDR1 SGHAT and CDR2 FQNNGV come from the germline V gene. V was trimmed by 3 bases and J by 4 bases, leaving 18 bases between them. Together with reference TRBV11-2 and TRBJ1-1, the CDR3 gives the full variable domain: EAGVAQSPRYKIIEKRQSVAFWCNPISGHATLYWYQQILGQGPKLLIQFQNNGVVDDSQLPKDRFSAERLKGVDSTLKIQPAKLEDSAVYLCASSLGGVRYGTEAFFGQGTRLTVV.

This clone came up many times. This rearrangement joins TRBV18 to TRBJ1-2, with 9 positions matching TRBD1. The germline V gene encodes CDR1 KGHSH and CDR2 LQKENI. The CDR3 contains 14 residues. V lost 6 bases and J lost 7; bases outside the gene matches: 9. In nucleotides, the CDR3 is TGTGCCAGCTCCCGAGGACAGGGGAAGAGTGGCTACACCTTC. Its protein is CASSRGQGKSGYTF.

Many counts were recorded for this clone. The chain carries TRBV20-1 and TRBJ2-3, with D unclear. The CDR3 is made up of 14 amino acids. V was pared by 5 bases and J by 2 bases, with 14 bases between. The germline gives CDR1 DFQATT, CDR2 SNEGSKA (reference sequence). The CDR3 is CSAPPQPSTDTQYF. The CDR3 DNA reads TGCAGTGCTCCCCCCCAGCCCTCCACAGATACGCAGTATTTT.

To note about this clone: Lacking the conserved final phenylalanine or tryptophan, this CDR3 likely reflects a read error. CDR3 DNA sequence: TGTGCCAGCAGCTTCCACGGCACGGGGGCATCCTACGAGCAGTACCTC. As protein: CASSFHGTGASYEQYL. This chain links TRBV11-1 with TRBJ2-7; D tentatively fits TRBD1 or TRBD2 (6 bases each). The CDR3 covers 16 residues. Trimming removed 3 bases at V and 1 base at J, with 16 bases between. The V gene's germline CDR1 is SGHAT and CDR2 FQDESV (reference sequence).

The CDR3 region is CASSYGWIPGRGPYEQYF. The DNA for the CDR3 is TGTGCCAGCAGTTACGGGTGGATTCCGGGACGTGGCCCCTACGAGCAGTACTTC. The V gene is TRBV6-2 or TRBV6-3, the J gene TRBJ2-7, with D perhaps matching TRBD1 or TRBD2 (5 bases each). V lost 2 bases and J 2 bases, leaving 22 bases between the germline ends. CDR1 MNHEY and CDR2 SVGEGT come from the germline V gene. CDR3 size: 18 residues.

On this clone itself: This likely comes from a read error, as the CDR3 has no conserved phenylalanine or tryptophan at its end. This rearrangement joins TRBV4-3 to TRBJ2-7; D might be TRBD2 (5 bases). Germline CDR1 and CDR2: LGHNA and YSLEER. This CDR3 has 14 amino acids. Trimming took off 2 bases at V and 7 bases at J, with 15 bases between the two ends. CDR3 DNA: TGCGCCAGCAGCCAATGGTTGCCGGGATATGAGCAGTACTTG. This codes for CASSQWLPGYEQYL.

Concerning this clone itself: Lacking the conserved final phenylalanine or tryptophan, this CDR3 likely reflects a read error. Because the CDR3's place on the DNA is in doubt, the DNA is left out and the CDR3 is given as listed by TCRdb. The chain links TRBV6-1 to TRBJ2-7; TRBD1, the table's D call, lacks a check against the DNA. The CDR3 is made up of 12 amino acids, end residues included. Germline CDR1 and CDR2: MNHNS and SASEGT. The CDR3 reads CASTGDPYEHYI.

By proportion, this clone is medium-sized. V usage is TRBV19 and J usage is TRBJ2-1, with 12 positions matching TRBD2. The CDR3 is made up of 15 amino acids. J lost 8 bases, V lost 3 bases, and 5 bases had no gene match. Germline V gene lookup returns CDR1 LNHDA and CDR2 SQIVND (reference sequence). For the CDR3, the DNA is TGTGCCAGTAGTATGACTAGCGGGAGTTTTGATGAGCAGTTCTTC. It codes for CASSMTSGSFDEQFF.

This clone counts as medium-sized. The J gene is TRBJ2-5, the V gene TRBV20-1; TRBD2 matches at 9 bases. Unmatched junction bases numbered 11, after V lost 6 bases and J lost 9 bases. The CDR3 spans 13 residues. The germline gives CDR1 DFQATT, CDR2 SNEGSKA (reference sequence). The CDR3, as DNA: TGCAGTGCAGCTTTACCGGGACTAGCATCCCAGTACTTC. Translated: CSAALPGLASQYF.

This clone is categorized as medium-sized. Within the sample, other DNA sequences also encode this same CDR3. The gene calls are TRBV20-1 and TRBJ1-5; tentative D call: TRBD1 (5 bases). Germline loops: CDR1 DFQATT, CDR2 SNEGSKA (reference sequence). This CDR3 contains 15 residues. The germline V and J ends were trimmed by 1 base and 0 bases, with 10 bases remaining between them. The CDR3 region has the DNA TGCAGTGCTAGAGGGGGGTCGGATAGCAATCAGCCCCAGCATTTT. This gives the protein CSARGGSDSNQPQHF.

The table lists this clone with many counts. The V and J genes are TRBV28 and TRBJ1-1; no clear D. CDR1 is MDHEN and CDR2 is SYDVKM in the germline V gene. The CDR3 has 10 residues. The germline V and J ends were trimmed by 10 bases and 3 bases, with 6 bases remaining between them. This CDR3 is CATRYTEAFF. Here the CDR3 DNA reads TGTGCCACCCGTTACACTGAAGCTTTCTTT.

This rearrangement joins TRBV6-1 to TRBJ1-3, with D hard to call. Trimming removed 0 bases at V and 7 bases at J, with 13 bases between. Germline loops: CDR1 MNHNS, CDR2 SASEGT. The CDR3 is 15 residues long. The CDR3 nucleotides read TGTGCCAGCAGTGAAGCCGCCGGCGATCATAACACCATATATTTT. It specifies CASSEAAGDHNTIYF.

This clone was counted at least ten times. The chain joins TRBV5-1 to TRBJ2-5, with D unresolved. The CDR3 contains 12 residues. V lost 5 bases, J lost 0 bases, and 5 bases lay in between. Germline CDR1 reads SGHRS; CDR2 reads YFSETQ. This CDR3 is CASSLNQETQYF. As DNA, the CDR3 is TGCGCCAGCAGTCTCAACCAAGAGACCCAGTACTTC.

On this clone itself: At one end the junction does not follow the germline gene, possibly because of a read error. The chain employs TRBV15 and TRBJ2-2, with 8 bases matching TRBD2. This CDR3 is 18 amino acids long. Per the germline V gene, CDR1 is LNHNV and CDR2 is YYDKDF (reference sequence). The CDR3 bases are TGTGCCTCCAGCAGAGATCCCAGGACTAGCATAAGCACCTGGGAGCTGTTTTTT. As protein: CASSRDPRTSISTWELFF.

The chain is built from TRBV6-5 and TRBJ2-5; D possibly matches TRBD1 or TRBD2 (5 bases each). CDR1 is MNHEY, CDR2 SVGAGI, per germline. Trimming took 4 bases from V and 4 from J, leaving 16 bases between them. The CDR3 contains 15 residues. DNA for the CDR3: TGTGCCAGCAGTTCCGGGACGATCGGGGCAGAGACCCAGTACTTC. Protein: CASSSGTIGAETQYF.

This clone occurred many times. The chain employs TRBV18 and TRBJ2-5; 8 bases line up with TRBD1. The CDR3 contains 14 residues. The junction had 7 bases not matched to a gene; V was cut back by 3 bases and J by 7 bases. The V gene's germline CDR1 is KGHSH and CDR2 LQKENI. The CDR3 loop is CASSPYGQGGTQYF. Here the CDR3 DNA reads TGTGCCAGCTCACCTTACGGACAGGGAGGGACCCAGTACTTC.

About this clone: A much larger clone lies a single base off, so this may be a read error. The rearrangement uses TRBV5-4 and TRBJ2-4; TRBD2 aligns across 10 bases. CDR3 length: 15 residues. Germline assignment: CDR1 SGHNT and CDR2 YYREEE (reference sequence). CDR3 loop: CANSVQVAGGDIQYF. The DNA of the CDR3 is TGTGCCAACAGCGTGCAGGTAGCGGGAGGCGACATTCAGTACTTC.

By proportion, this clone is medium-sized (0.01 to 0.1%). The DNA of the CDR3 is TGCAGTGCTGAACAGGTTCCCGAGCAGTACTTC. It translates to CSAEQVPEQYF. The rearrangement uses TRBV20-1 and TRBJ2-7; perhaps TRBD1 as D (5 bases). The CDR3 contains 11 residues. CDR1 is DFQATT, CDR2 SNEGSKA, per germline (reference sequence). V gave up 5 bases and J gave up 6 bases, with 11 bases separating them.

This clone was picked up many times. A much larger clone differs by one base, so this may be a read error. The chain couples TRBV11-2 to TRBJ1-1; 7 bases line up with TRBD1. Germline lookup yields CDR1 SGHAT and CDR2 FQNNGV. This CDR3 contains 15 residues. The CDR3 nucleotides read TGTGCCAGCAGCCCCCGACAGGGATTGAACACTGGAGCTTTCTTT. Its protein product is CASSPRQGLNTGAFF.